A single sample is the source of the 27 T cell receptor beta chains below, sequenced in a study of blood T cell repertoires in COVID-19 (dated by TCRdb to 2020 to 2022). The library came from the immunoSEQ multiplex PCR assay. What TCRdb holds here is the immuneACCESS table cut down to in-frame rearrangements. Part of the clones is not present; checked against another copy, under half of the missing clones reflect an unresolved V gene, and the others are unexplained. Counted in this sample were approximately 290,000 clones; approximately 83% of them appeared once. Roughly 4.3% of the sample goes to the ten largest clones. The sequenced sample was PBMCs or T cells enriched from blood (not recorded which). All receptors derive from a woman aged 25 to 39 who had recovered from COVID-19.

This clone showed up many times. The rearrangement joins TRBV25-1 to TRBJ2-3, with 7 bases fitting TRBD1. The V gene's germline CDR1 is MGHDK and CDR2 SYGVNS. This CDR3 contains 13 residues. After removal of 7 bases from V and 4 bases from J, the junction contained 5 bases not matched to a gene. The CDR3 DNA sequence: TGTGCCAGCAATGAGGGGGCGTCAGATACGCAGTATTTT. Translating it yields CASNEGASDTQYF.

This chain links TRBV28 with TRBJ1-5; 7 positions match TRBD1. Germline CDR1 MDHEN, CDR2 SYDVKM. The V segment lost 7 bases and the J segment 3 bases; nucleotides outside the gene matches: 6. The CDR3 length is 14 residues. CDR3 coding DNA: TGTGCCAGCAAAGAGACAGGGACCAATCAGCCCCAGCATTTT. It is translated as CASKETGTNQPQHF.

This rearrangement joins TRBV24-1 to TRBJ2-1; 7 bases agree with TRBD2. V trimming: 1 base; J trimming: 2 bases; junction bases outside the gene matches: 4. CDR3 size: 16 residues. The germline V gene encodes CDR1 KGHDR and CDR2 SFDVKD. The DNA of the CDR3 is TGTGCCACCAGTGATTTAGCGGGAAGTCCCTACAATGAGCAGTTCTTC. It is translated as CATSDLAGSPYNEQFF.

This chain links TRBV7-9 with TRBJ1-2; 8 positions match TRBD1. Germline trimming cut 3 bases from V and 8 bases from J; bases unmatched to any gene: 14. The CDR3 runs 16 residues. Looked up from germline, CDR1 is SEHNR and CDR2 is FQNEAQ (reference sequence). CDR3 nucleotide sequence: TGTGCCAGCAGCTTGATCCCAGGGGGCTTCGGAAGAGGCTACACCTTC. Its protein product is CASSLIPGGFGRGYTF.

The chain couples TRBV2 to TRBJ2-2; 11 nucleotides align to TRBD1. The CDR3 is 15 amino acids. Germline V gene data show CDR1 as SNHLY and CDR2 as FYNNEI. The J segment lost 5 bases and the V segment lost 6 bases, leaving 5 bases of the junction unmatched. In nucleotides, the CDR3 is TGTGCCAGCAGGTTCCGGGACAGGGGGACCGGGGAGCTGTTTTTT. It translates to CASRFRDRGTGELFF.

The chain links TRBV3-1 (or the pseudogene TRBV3-2) to TRBJ1-2, with D perhaps TRBD1 (5 bases). V lost 0 bases to trimming and J lost 8 bases, with 16 bases between them. The germline gives CDR1 LGHDT, CDR2 YNNKEL (reference sequence). CDR3 length: 15 residues. CDR3 DNA: TGTGCCAGCAGCCAAGATACCCAGGGCTGGAGAGGCTACACCTTC. Encoded protein: CASSQDTQGWRGYTF.

V usage is TRBV28 and J usage is TRBJ2-2; D not resolved. The CDR3 length is 12 residues. The V end was cut by 7 bases, the J end by 1 base, with 4 bases between. Germline V lookup: CDR1 MDHEN, CDR2 SYDVKM. The CDR3 spells CASTKNTGELFF. As DNA, the CDR3 is TGTGCCAGCACTAAGAACACCGGGGAGCTGTTTTTT.

This rearrangement joins TRBV14 to TRBJ2-7; 9 positions match TRBD2. Trimming cost V 0 bases and J 0 bases; bases outside gene matches: 9. Germline assignment: CDR1 SGHDN and CDR2 FVKESK. This CDR3 comprises 18 residues. Written as DNA, the CDR3 is TGTGCCAGCAGCCAAGATCAAGGACTAGCGTTTAGCTCCTACGAGCAGTACTTC. As protein: CASSQDQGLAFSSYEQYF.

The rearrangement links TRBV7-2 to TRBJ1-2, with D unresolved. The CDR3 runs 12 residues. From germline, CDR1 is SGHTA and CDR2 FQGNSA. The V end lost 2 bases, the J end lost 6 bases, and 7 bases lay between the germline ends. Written as DNA, the CDR3 is TGTGCCAGCAGCTTAATGGCGGATGGCTACACCTTC. Its protein is CASSLMADGYTF.

This clone was recorded once. The rearrangement uses TRBV3-1 (or the pseudogene TRBV3-2) and TRBJ2-1; 12 bases are a match to TRBD2. The CDR3 length is 15 residues. V was pared by 6 bases and J by 8 bases, with 8 bases of the junction left unmatched. The germline V gene has CDR1 LGHDT and CDR2 YNNKEL (reference sequence). CDR3 DNA: TGTGCCAGCAGGAGCGGACTAGCGGGGATGGATGAGCAGTTCTTC. This sequence encodes CASRSGLAGMDEQFF.

The chain joins TRBV5-4 to TRBJ1-2, with D hard to call. The CDR3 extends over 14 amino acids. Germline assignment: CDR1 SGHNT and CDR2 YYREEE (reference sequence). The V end lost 0 bases, the J end lost 2 bases, and 8 bases lay between the germline ends. The CDR3 sequence is CASSLAGINYGYTF. Here the CDR3 DNA reads TGTGCCAGCAGCTTGGCGGGGATAAACTATGGCTACACCTTC.

V and J are TRBV30 and TRBJ1-1; the match to TRBD1 covers 8 bases. J lost 6 bases, V lost 1 base, and 10 bases had no gene match. The germline CDR1 and CDR2 sequences are GTSNPN and SVGIG (reference sequence). This CDR3 has 15 amino acids. The CDR3 reads CAWSATRTGMAEAFF. The CDR3 DNA reads as TGTGCCTGGAGTGCAACACGGACAGGGATGGCTGAAGCTTTCTTT.

This clone was counted a few times. The sample contains more than one DNA sequence encoding this CDR3. The V gene is TRBV6-5, the J gene TRBJ2-5, with 9 positions matching TRBD1. Germline CDR1 reads MNHEY; CDR2 reads SVGAGI. After removal of 5 bases from V and 4 bases from J, the junction contained 2 bases not matched to a gene. The CDR3 consists of 13 residues. The CDR3 loop reads CASSPGQGETQYF. The CDR3 nucleotides read TGTGCCAGCAGTCCGGGACAGGGAGAGACCCAGTACTTC.

The chain employs TRBV7-2 and TRBJ2-3, with no clear D. This CDR3 comprises 14 residues. CDR1 is SGHTA, CDR2 FQGNSA, per germline. Trimming removed 5 bases at V and 4 bases at J, with 13 bases between. The CDR3 DNA sequence: TGTGCCAGCAGCCCGATCCCCTCAGCAGATACGCAGTATTTT. Amino acid sequence: CASSPIPSADTQYF.

The chain employs TRBV30 and TRBJ2-7, with 10 bases matching TRBD2. Germline CDR1 GTSNPN, CDR2 SVGIG (reference sequence). The CDR3 loop spans 13 amino acids. The V segment lost 4 bases and the J segment 0 bases; nucleotides outside the gene matches: 0. CDR3 amino acids: CAWTSGSSYEQYF. The CDR3 coding sequence is TGTGCCTGGACTAGCGGGAGCTCCTACGAGCAGTACTTC. The variable domain in full, with the rest retrieved from reference TRBV30 and TRBJ2-7, is SQTIHQWPATLVQPVGSPLSLECTVEGTSNPNLYWYRQAAGRGLQLLFYSVGIGQISSEVPQNLSASRPQDRQFILSSKKLLLSDSGFYLCAWTSGSSYEQYFGPGTRLTVT.

V and J are TRBV7-6 and TRBJ1-6, with 11 nucleotides matching TRBD1. In germline, CDR1 is SGHVS, CDR2 FNYEAQ. The CDR3 consists of 16 residues. V shed 1 base and J 9 bases; nucleotides not matched to a gene: 5. CDR3 sequence (DNA): TGTGCCAGCAGCTTAGAGGGGACAGGGGGTGGTTCACCCCTCCACTTT. Its protein is CASSLEGTGGGSPLHF.

This chain connects TRBV28 to TRBJ2-7; D perhaps matches TRBD2 (7 bases). Trimming cost V 7 bases and J 0 bases, with 13 bases left between them. The CDR3 runs 14 residues. CDR1 is MDHEN and CDR2 is SYDVKM in the germline V gene. As DNA, the CDR3 is TGTGCCAGCACAGGCGGGGGCAACTCCTACGAGCAGTACTTC. Encoded protein: CASTGGGNSYEQYF.

J is TRBJ2-5 and V is TRBV6-5; perhaps TRBD1 as D (7 bases). Trimming took 6 bases from V and 5 from J, leaving 16 bases between them. Germline V gene lookup returns CDR1 MNHEY and CDR2 SVGAGI. The CDR3 totals 14 residues. CDR3 in DNA: TGTGCCAGCAGCGGTAACCCAGGGGGGGAGACCCAGTACTTC. Its protein product is CASSGNPGGETQYF.

V and J are TRBV28 and TRBJ1-5, with a weak D call TRBD1 (6 bases). Germline-derived CDR1 and CDR2 are MDHEN and SYDVKM. CDR3 length: 14 residues. Trimming removed 6 bases from V and 7 bases from J, with 16 bases in between. The chain's CDR3 is CASRYQGFGQPQHF. CDR3 nucleotide sequence: TGTGCCAGCAGGTATCAGGGGTTCGGACAGCCCCAGCATTTT.

This clone has only one observation. This CDR3 reads CASSLETGGEQYF. In DNA form, the CDR3 reads TGCGCCAGCAGCTTGGAAACAGGTGGGGAGCAGTACTTC. The chain has TRBV5-1 and TRBJ2-7, with D maybe TRBD1 (5 bases). The CDR3 consists of 13 residues. The V gene's germline CDR1 is SGHRS and CDR2 YFSETQ. V lost 0 bases and J lost 7, with 11 bases in between.

The chain is built from TRBV3-1 (or the pseudogene TRBV3-2) and TRBJ1-2; D gene uncertain. The V gene's germline CDR1 is LGHDT and CDR2 YNNKEL (reference sequence). The CDR3 consists of 12 residues. Trimming left V 3 bases short and J 3 bases short, with 5 bases between. Here the CDR3 DNA reads TGTGCCAGCAGCCATGAGGACTATGGCTACACCTTC. Protein product: CASSHEDYGYTF.

The CDR3 region is CASSPIGGTNYGYTF. CDR3 sequence (DNA): TGTGCCAGCAGTCCAATCGGGGGTACGAACTATGGCTACACCTTC. This rearrangement joins TRBV28 to TRBJ1-2; a possible D gene is TRBD1 (5 bases). The CDR3 runs to 15 residues. Looked up from germline, CDR1 is MDHEN and CDR2 is SYDVKM. Trimming took off 5 bases at V and 2 bases at J, with 15 bases between the two ends.

The rearrangement links TRBV7-9 to TRBJ1-3; TRBD1 aligns across 7 bases. The V gene end was trimmed by 3 bases and the J gene end by 3 bases; junction bases not matched to a gene: 11. This CDR3 contains 17 residues. CDR1 and CDR2 from the germline V gene are SEHNR and FQNEAQ (reference sequence). CDR3 sequence: CASSFIRGQIIGNTIYF. The CDR3 DNA follows: TGTGCCAGCAGCTTTATTCGGGGACAGATTATTGGAAACACCATATATTTT.

J is TRBJ1-5 and V is TRBV10-3, with D uncertain. Trimming removed 5 bases at V and 1 base at J, with 6 bases between. Germline CDR1 and CDR2: ENHRY and SYGVKD. The CDR3 length is 13 residues. CDR3 protein: CAISPLSNQPQHF. CDR3 coding DNA: TGTGCCATCAGTCCCCTCAGCAATCAGCCCCAGCATTTT.

This clone was detected a few times. The chain joins TRBV6-5 to TRBJ1-6; D remains unclear. V lost 8 bases and J lost 10, with 9 bases in between. From germline, CDR1 is MNHEY and CDR2 SVGAGI. This CDR3 is built from 11 residues. The CDR3 sequence: CASSPGSPLHF. As DNA, the CDR3 is TGTGCCAGCTCCCCGGGATCACCCCTCCACTTT.

Only one count was recorded for this clone. This chain uses TRBV4-1 with TRBJ1-6, with D perhaps TRBD1 (6 bases). The CDR3 has 19 residues. The V end was cut by 0 bases, the J end by 1 base, with 16 bases between. Germline lookup yields CDR1 MGHRA and CDR2 YSYEKL. The DNA for the CDR3 is TGCGCCAGCAGCCAAGATCGGTGGGCCAGGGGTTCCTATAATTCACCCCTCCACTTT. Translated, it gives CASSQDRWARGSYNSPLHF.

V gene TRBV12-3 or TRBV12-4 combines with J gene TRBJ2-5; D uncertain. CDR3 length: 12 residues. Trimming removed 4 bases from V and 5 bases from J, with 8 bases in between. The CDR3 reads CASSSQRETQYF. CDR3 coding DNA: TGTGCCAGCAGTTCCCAGAGGGAGACCCAGTACTTC.